A selection of T cell receptor beta chains follows, all from one sample in a study of T-cell reconstitution after alpha-beta-depleted transplantation in children. Each CDR3 protein gets one entry after TCRdb re-called the PCR reads with MiXCR. This sample has about 250,000 distinct CDR3 sequences; 24% occur once, and the top ten carry 4.8%. The input for sequencing was PBMCs, mostly from graft donor cells, taken 360 days after TCRalphabeta/CD19-depleted stem cell transplant. The receptors originated from a female patient aged 2 to 10 who had a stem cell transplant for congenital amegakaryocytic thrombocytopenia, so the T cells may come from the graft donor. Both conserved end residues are part of each CDR3.

TRBJ2-3 TRBV5-1 CASSLDYRDFSTDTQYF
TRBJ2-1 TRBV28 CASSPTSGLSSYNEQFF
TRBJ2-1 TRBV20-1 CSARFGSVVHEQFF
TRBJ2-1 TRBV4-2 CASSQVGQGVNPVRNEQFF
TRBJ2-1 TRBV7-9 CASGRANEQFF
TRBJ1-5 TRBV28 CAINFGGKSGQPQHF
TRBJ1-1 TRBV20-1 CSARDAQAATEAFF
TRBJ2-6 TRBV20-1 CSARDLYANVLTF
TRBJ1-4 TRBV20-1 CSAQPGSANEKLFF
TRBJ2-1 TRBV18 CASSPRRVSYNEQFF
TRBJ2-7 TRBV12-3/TRBV12-4 CASSAGTSGGREQYF
TRBJ2-1 TRBV7-2 CASSEELSYNEQFF
TRBJ2-3 TRBV6-2/TRBV6-3 CASSYDRAADTQYF
TRBJ1-4 TRBV4-1 CASSQGVANEKLFF
TRBJ2-7 TRBV7-9 CASTLSGSSYEQYF
TRBJ1-4 TRBV10-3 CASRDRAEKLFF
TRBJ1-5 TRBV20-1 CSAVGQGNQPQHF
TRBJ2-2 TRBV20-1 CSANRGTGELFF
TRBJ2-5 TRBV12-3/TRBV12-4 CASSKDIQETQYF
TRBJ2-1 TRBV6-5 CASRLRARKGDEQFF
TRBJ2-7 TRBV20-1 CSASSSAAAVQYF
TRBJ2-5 TRBV12-3/TRBV12-4 CASSLALSSGQETQYF
TRBJ2-7 TRBV4-1 CASSQIAGGYEQYF
TRBJ2-5 TRBV7-8 CASSVNRFPYQETQYF
TRBJ2-1 TRBV7-2 CASSSGLAGGPEQFF
TRBJ1-2 TRBV7-2 CASSFRTGPYGYTF
TRBJ2-7 TRBV29-1 CSVAGQGYEQYF
TRBJ2-7 TRBV12-3/TRBV12-4 CASSPSFTGGVHEQYF
TRBJ2-4 TRBV27 CASSAGEFTKNIQYF
TRBJ2-7 TRBV7-2 CASSQRQGAGEQYF
TRBJ2-3 TRBV12-3/TRBV12-4 CASKPTGDVTDTQYF
TRBJ2-5 TRBV5-1 CASRKVGGLETQYF
TRBJ1-1 TRBV5-1 CASRAGGTEAFF